This TCR beta chain came from a study of a mutant IDH1 vaccine in newly diagnosed glioma (dated by TCRdb to the early 2020s). Study-wide context: Vaccination began 4-6 weeks after radiotherapy alone, or alongside temozolomide cycles in the chemotherapy-containing groups. Peripheral blood was collected at six visits: V03 (baseline), V05, V07, V10, V12 and V13. Visit V12 was the week-35 safety follow-up and visit V13 was the week-47 end of study. Longitudinal TCRB deep sequencing was performed for about two dozen treated patients wherever samples were available for exploratory analyses. Of the approximately 30 treated patients, roughly 60% were male and approximately 40% were female, and the mean age was roughly 40 years. Prior to enrollment, standard therapy consisting of radiotherapy alone, temozolomide alone, or radiochemotherapy with temozolomide had been administered to patients, with the combination being received by most patients. What the authors observed across the whole study: The authors noted that analyses of patient blood samples could not be reproduced because of sample limitations. Availability determined which PBMC samples were chosen for TCRB deep sequencing. Changes in the top peripheral T cell clonotypes picked up by TCRB sequencing did not appear to be linked to pseudoprogression. Vaccine-induced immune responses across multiple MHC alleles were detected in over 80% of patients.

This specimen's time point label, interpreted: week 47, end of study. Every vaccine dose consisted of 300 ug of a 20-mer mutant IDH1 peptide in Montanide, administered subcutaneously together with topical imiquimod. Across visits V03 through V10, patients got a total of eight vaccinations, given in weeks 1, 3, 5, 7, 11, 15, 19 and 23. Newly diagnosed WHO grade 3 or 4 IDH1-mutant astrocytomas showing loss of nuclear ATRX were present in the donors. The samples were drawn from NOA16, a multicentre, single-arm, open-label phase I trial in Germany that tested a mutant IDH1 peptide vaccine in humans for the first time. The DNeasy Blood and Tissue Kit was used to extract genomic DNA from EDTA blood for TCRB sequencing. Library preparation was by the immunoSEQ multiplex PCR assay. Following the manufacturer's protocol, the hsTCRB Kit was used to amplify rearranged TCR beta chain sequences. An Illumina MiSeq was used to sequence the TCRB libraries. The authors processed their data as follows. The kit vendor's proprietary platform handled demultiplexing, trimming and gene mapping. Imported from immuneACCESS, the table was reduced by TCRdb to in-frame sequences with V and J called. These copies leave out some clones; in studies compared against another copy, an unresolved V gene accounts for under half, and the cause of the remainder is not known. That table furnishes V, J and clone size, whereas the DNA furnished D and trimming. Counted in this sample were tens of thousands of clones; 75% to 90% of them appeared once. 5.2% of the sample belongs to the ten largest clones.

This clone occurred a few times. Its antigen is unknown. Qualities for individual bases were not recorded, and no much larger clone is one base off. This specimen was PBMCs, taken from a glioma patient whose treatment included an IDH1 peptide vaccine. This TCR derives from a man in his forties with glioma.

The DNA sequence is TGTGCCAGCAGTCAGGACAGAAACACTGAAGCTTTCTTT. The encoded protein is CASSQDRNTEAFF. This receptor chain uses TRBV6-5 and TRBJ1-1, with TRBD1 perhaps the D gene, on 6 matching bases. Its CDR3 holds 13 amino acids, cysteine through phenylalanine. Left in the record is the CDR3 DNA by itself, 39 bases read in frame from the first base. At the junction V is shortened by 5 bases and J by 2 bases, with 9 bases in between. CDR1 MNHEY and CDR2 SVGAGI are derived from the germline V gene.